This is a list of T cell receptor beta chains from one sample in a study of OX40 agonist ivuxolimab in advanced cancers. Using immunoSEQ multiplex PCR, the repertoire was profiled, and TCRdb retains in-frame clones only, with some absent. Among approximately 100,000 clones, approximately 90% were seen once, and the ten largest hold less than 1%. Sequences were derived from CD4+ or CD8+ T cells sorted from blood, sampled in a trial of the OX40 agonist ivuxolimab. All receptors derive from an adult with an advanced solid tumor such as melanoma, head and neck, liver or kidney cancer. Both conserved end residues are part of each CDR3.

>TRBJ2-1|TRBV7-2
CASSSHSGGVPTIEQFF
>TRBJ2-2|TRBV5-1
CASTRQGDTGELFF
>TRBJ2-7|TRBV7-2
CASSSDRGGFSYEQYF
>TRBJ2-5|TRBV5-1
CASSPFGRGYEETQYF
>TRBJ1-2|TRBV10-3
CAISGGARYGYTF
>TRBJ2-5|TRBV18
CASSPQGAIQETQYF
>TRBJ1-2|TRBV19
CASSMADGGNYGYTF
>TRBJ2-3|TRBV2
CASRGGAGLNTQYF
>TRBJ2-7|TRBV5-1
CASSFGEGVRYEQYF
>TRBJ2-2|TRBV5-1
CASSPGQGATGELFF
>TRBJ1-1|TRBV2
CASSGQLNTEAFF
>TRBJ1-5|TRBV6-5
CASRNQAFSNQPQHF
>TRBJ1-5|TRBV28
CASMEANQPQHF
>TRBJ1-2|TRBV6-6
CASSYLGRDYGYTF
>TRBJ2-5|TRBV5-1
CASSFRAEETQYF
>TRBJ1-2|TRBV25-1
CASSEMLFDISGYTF
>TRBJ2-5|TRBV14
CASSQSRETQYF
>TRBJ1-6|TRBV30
CAGEQAWDSPLHF
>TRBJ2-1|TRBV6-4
CASSTRLANEQFF
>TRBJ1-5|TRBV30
CAWTSGVRVQPQHF
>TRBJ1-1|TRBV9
CASSIASNTEAFF
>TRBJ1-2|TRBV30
CAWSAQGYGYTF
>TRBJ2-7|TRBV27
CASRTRNGQGRPYEQYF
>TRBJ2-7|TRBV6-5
CASSYSAGGSYEQYF
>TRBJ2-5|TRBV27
CASPSQGRQETQYF
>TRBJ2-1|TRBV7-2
CASSLGLARYEQFF
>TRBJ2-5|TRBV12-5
CASAPAYGVETQYF
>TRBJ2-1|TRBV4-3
CASSQEGRGEQFF
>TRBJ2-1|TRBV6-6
CASSSFATGAYNEQFF
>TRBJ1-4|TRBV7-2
CASSLEGTGKGKKLFF
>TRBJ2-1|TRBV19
CASSGSYGREQFF
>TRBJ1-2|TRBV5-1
CASSLVQGNGYTF
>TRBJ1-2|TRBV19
CASTPAGLRGYTF
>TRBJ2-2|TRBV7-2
CASSLVAGVDTGELFF
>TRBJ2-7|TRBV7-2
CASRTTGQGGYEQYF
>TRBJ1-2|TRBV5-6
CASSLEAGFGYTF
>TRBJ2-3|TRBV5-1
CASSLTGSQDTQYF
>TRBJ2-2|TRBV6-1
CASSPWLGDTGELFF
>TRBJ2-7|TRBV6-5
CASSRTGIGYEQYF
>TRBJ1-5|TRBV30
CAWRDGAGGGPQHF
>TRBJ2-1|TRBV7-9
CASSFGGGNEQFF
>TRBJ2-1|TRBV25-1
CASSESSGESYNEQFF
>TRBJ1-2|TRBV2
CASTNSRGANYGYTF
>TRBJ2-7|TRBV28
CASSFSPGISYEQYF
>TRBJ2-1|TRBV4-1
CASSQDLADRVNEQFF